These 17 T cell receptor beta chains share one sample of origin, sequenced in a study of T-cell reconstitution after alpha-beta-depleted transplantation in children. Preparation of the TCRbeta library used unique molecular identifiers. TCRdb independently ran MiXCR on the PCR reads; one entry per CDR3 protein. This sample yields 200,000 to 250,000 distinct CDR3 sequences, of which 9.7% are seen a single time; about 5.4% belongs to the top ten. The sequencing used PBMCs from the stem cell graft donor, collected from the stem cell graft. These receptors originate from a human donor who donated a stem cell graft to a child with SCID.

This clonotype was detected many times. V is TRBV5-1 and J is TRBJ2-1; 10 bases agree with TRBD2. The CDR3 length is 16 residues. Per the germline V gene, CDR1 is SGHRS and CDR2 is YFSETQ. With V trimmed by 5 bases and J by 5 bases, 10 bases remained unmatched. In nucleotides, the CDR3 is TGCGCCAGCAGGCCCCGGCTAGCGGGGGTGAACAATGAGCAGTTCTTC. Protein sequence: CASRPRLAGVNNEQFF.

The CDR3 DNA reads as TGTGCCAGCAGCGCAATAGCAGGGACCTCCTCTGGGAATGAGCAGTTCTTC. Protein product: CASSAIAGTSSGNEQFF. The rearrangement uses TRBV7-8 and TRBJ2-1; D assignment may be TRBD1 or TRBD2 (5 bases each). The germline V gene encodes CDR1 SGHVS and CDR2 FQNEAQ. The CDR3 loop spans 17 amino acids. Trimming pared 5 bases from V and 7 bases from J, leaving 24 bases between.

There are many counts of this clonotype. J is TRBJ1-1 and V is TRBV7-9, with a possible D match to TRBD1 (6 bases). CDR1 is SEHNR, CDR2 FQNEAQ, per germline (reference sequence). Trimming removed 2 bases from V and 5 bases from J, with 12 bases in between. CDR3 size: 14 residues. The CDR3 sequence: CASSLMGALTEAFF. The CDR3 nucleotides are TGTGCCAGCAGCTTAATGGGGGCCCTAACTGAAGCTTTCTTT.

This clonotype has at least ten counts. V and J are TRBV5-1 and TRBJ1-1; D not certain. CDR1 and CDR2 from the germline V gene are SGHRS and YFSETQ. This CDR3 region has 13 residues. Trimming removed 2 bases from V and 2 bases from J, with 7 bases in between. The CDR3: CASSFWGNTEAFF. The CDR3 DNA reads as TGCGCCAGCAGCTTCTGGGGAAACACTGAAGCTTTCTTT.

This clonotype was counted ten times or more. The J gene is TRBJ2-3, the V gene TRBV5-1; 9 nucleotides match TRBD2. This CDR3 has 17 residues. Losses at the gene ends were 5 bases for V and 2 bases for J; bases not matched to a gene: 12. The V gene's germline CDR1 is SGHRS and CDR2 YFSETQ. The CDR3 loop reads CASSRILRGGPTDTQYF. DNA of the CDR3: TGCGCCAGCAGTCGCATCCTGCGGGGGGGGCCCACAGATACGCAGTATTTT.

This clonotype was detected many times. V gene TRBV7-9 combines with J gene TRBJ1-5, with TRBD1 identical over 8 bases. The trim removed 6 bases at V and 5 bases at J, leaving 9 bases unmatched. The V gene's germline CDR1 is SEHNR and CDR2 FQNEAQ (reference sequence). The CDR3 loop spans 15 amino acids. The CDR3 loop reads CASSSGQEYHQPQHF. The CDR3 coding sequence is TGTGCCAGCAGTTCGGGACAGGAGTATCATCAGCCCCAGCATTTT. Full variable domain (remainder filled in from reference TRBV7-9 and TRBJ1-5): DTGVSQNPRHKITKRGQNVTFRCDPISEHNRLYWYRQTLGQGPEFLTYFQNEAQLEKSRLLSDRFSAERPKGSFSTLEIQRTEQGDSAMYLCASSSGQEYHQPQHFGDGTRLSIL.

This clonotype was counted many times. The chain combines TRBV20-1 with TRBJ1-2; a possible D gene is TRBD1 (5 bases). This CDR3 is built from 12 residues. CDR1 is DFQATT, CDR2 SNEGSKA, per germline (reference sequence). The germline V and J ends were trimmed by 3 bases and 6 bases, with 11 bases remaining between them. The CDR3 loop reads CSASAGTDGYTF. DNA of the CDR3: TGCAGTGCTAGTGCTGGGACCGATGGCTACACCTTC.

This clonotype was seen at least ten times. This chain joins TRBV28 and TRBJ1-3; D possibly corresponds to TRBD1 (5 bases). CDR3 length: 11 amino acids. The germline V gene encodes CDR1 MDHEN and CDR2 SYDVKM. Trimming took 11 bases from V and 2 from J, leaving 7 bases between them. CDR3 nucleotides: TGTGCCGGGGGGGCTGGAAACACCATATATTTT. Amino acids: CAGGAGNTIYF.

This clonotype was recorded many times. V gene TRBV3-1 combines with J gene TRBJ2-3, with 9 nucleotides matching TRBD1. The CDR3 has 15 residues. Per germline, CDR1 LGHDT and CDR2 YNNKEL (reference sequence). Trimming at V came to 4 bases and at J to 5 bases, leaving 7 bases not matched to a gene. Here the CDR3 reads CASSRGQGRGDTQYF. The CDR3 region has the DNA TGTGCCAGCAGCCGCGGACAGGGGAGGGGAGATACGCAGTATTTT.

This clonotype has a handful of counts. The CDR3 is CASSGGLGFTDTQYF. The DNA for the CDR3 is TGTGCCAGCAGCGGGGGACTAGGGTTCACAGATACGCAGTATTTT. V gene TRBV5-6 combines with J gene TRBJ2-3; 8 nucleotides line up with TRBD2. Germline V gene lookup returns CDR1 SGHDT and CDR2 YYEEEE. Unmatched junction bases numbered 6, after V lost 4 bases and J lost 2 bases. The CDR3 loop spans 15 amino acids.

This clonotype was recorded many times. The chain employs TRBV20-1 and TRBJ1-6, with D maybe TRBD1 (6 bases). CDR1 and CDR2 from the germline V gene are DFQATT and SNEGSKA (reference sequence). This CDR3 has 12 amino acids. V was clipped by 4 bases and J by 9 bases, with 10 bases between them. The CDR3 is CSANREGSPLHF. In DNA form, the CDR3 reads TGCAGTGCTAACAGGGAGGGTTCACCCCTCCACTTT.

This clonotype was counted at least ten times. V gene TRBV7-2 combines with J gene TRBJ2-1; 7 nucleotides line up with TRBD1. Trimming took 6 bases from V and 12 from J; bases not matched to a gene: 14. The CDR3 is 14 amino acids. The germline V gene encodes CDR1 SGHTA and CDR2 FQGNSA. This CDR3 reads CASSPDRRSKVQFF. CDR3 nucleotide sequence: TGTGCCAGCAGTCCGGACAGGAGGTCTAAAGTGCAGTTCTTC. The full variable domain, rest sourced from reference TRBV7-2 and TRBJ2-1, is GAGVSQSPSNKVTEKGKDVELRCDPISGHTALYWYRQSLGQGLEFLIYFQGNSAPDKSGLPSDRFSAERTGGSVSTLTIQRTQQEDSAVYLCASSPDRRSKVQFFGPGTRLTVL.

In regard to this clonotype: This clone may be a read error of a much larger clone one base away. V and J are TRBV3-1 and TRBJ2-5, with D hard to call. The CDR3 runs 14 residues. The germline V and J ends were trimmed by 1 base and 0 bases, with 6 bases remaining between them. The V gene's germline CDR1 is LGHDT and CDR2 YNNKEL (reference sequence). CDR3 nucleotide sequence: TGTGCCAGCAGCCAAGGGCCGTACCAAGAGACCCAGTACTTC. This sequence encodes CASSQGPYQETQYF.

To note about this clonotype: A much larger clone is a single base away; this may be a read error. The DNA is omitted, as the CDR3 cannot be located on it reliably, and the CDR3 follows TCRdb's listing. V is TRBV7-9 and J is TRBJ2-1; the tabulated D call, TRBD2, remains unverified against the DNA. The CDR3 has 17 amino acids, counting both end residues. Germline CDR1 SEHNR, CDR2 FQNEAQ (reference sequence). The CDR3 loop is CASSPVGSGASYNEQVF.

Many counts were recorded for this clonotype. The rearrangement uses TRBV7-8 and TRBJ2-7; D is perhaps TRBD2 (5 bases). V lost 4 bases and J lost 0, with 16 bases in between. The germline V gene has CDR1 SGHVS and CDR2 FQNEAQ. The CDR3 is made up of 16 amino acids. Written as DNA, the CDR3 is TGTGCCAGCAGCTACAGCAGCGGACGCCCCTCCTACGAGCAGTACTTC. Its protein is CASSYSSGRPSYEQYF.

There are many counts of this clonotype. The gene calls are TRBV5-5 and TRBJ2-7; 10 bases agree with TRBD1. This CDR3 comprises 15 residues. The junction had 12 bases not matched to a gene; V was cut back by 6 bases and J by 6 bases. The germline V gene encodes CDR1 SGHKS and CDR2 YYEKEE (reference sequence). The CDR3, as DNA: TGTGCCAGCACCCTGTCGGGACAGGGGTTAGGCGAGCAGTACTTC. This encodes CASTLSGQGLGEQYF.

This clonotype was seen ten or more times. This chain connects TRBV5-1 to TRBJ1-2; possibly TRBD1 for D (5 bases). The germline V and J ends were trimmed by 3 bases and 0 bases, with 6 bases remaining between them. Germline CDR1 SGHRS, CDR2 YFSETQ. There are 13 residues in the CDR3. CDR3 sequence: CASSWDANYGYTF. The CDR3 nucleotides read TGCGCCAGCAGCTGGGACGCTAACTATGGCTACACCTTC.